This note documents a single TCR beta chain sequence. No antigen is known for it. The CDR3 extends over 13 amino acids. V lost 6 bases, J lost 4 bases, and 4 bases stayed unmatched. The data stem from a study of T cell responses to AZD1222 COVID-19 vaccine. Broader study findings: Spike-specific TCR breadth and depth were elevated following two AZD1222 doses. Unmutated variant regions reportedly attract nearly half of all spike-specific TCRs. The sample set comprised mostly white British donors with more females, and clonal diversity was possibly underestimated.

TCRdb keeps only in-frame clones here, not all; method: immunoSEQ multiplex PCR. The sample comprises under 150,000 clones, 80% to 95% of which are singletons, and roughly 1% rests with the top ten. The chain links TRBV12-3 or TRBV12-4 to TRBJ1-1, with 8 bases that match TRBD1. The source of this sequence is an adult who received the AZD1222 COVID-19 vaccine. The specimen was peripheral blood, collected 28 days after the second AZD1222 dose. As DNA, the CDR3 is TGTGCCAGCAGGATACAGGGGGGCACTGAAGCTTTCTTT. This encodes CASRIQGGTEAFF.